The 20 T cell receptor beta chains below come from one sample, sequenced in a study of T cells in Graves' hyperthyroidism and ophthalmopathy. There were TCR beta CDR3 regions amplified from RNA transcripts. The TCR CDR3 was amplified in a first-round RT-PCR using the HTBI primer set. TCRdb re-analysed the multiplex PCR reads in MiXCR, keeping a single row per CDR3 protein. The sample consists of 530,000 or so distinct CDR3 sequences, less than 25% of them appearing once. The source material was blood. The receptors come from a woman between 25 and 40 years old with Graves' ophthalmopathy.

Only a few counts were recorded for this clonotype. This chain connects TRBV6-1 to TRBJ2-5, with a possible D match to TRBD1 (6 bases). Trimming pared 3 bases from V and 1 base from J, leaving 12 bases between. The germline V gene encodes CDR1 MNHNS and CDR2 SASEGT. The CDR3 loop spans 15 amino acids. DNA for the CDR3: TGTGCCAGCAGTGACTATAGGGGGAGCCAAGAGACCCAGTACTTC. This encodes CASSDYRGSQETQYF.

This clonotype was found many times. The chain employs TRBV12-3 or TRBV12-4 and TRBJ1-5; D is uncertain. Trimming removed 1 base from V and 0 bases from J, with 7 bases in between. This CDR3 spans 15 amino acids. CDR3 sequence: CASSLGADSNQPQHF. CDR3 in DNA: TGTGCCAGCAGTTTAGGAGCGGATAGCAATCAGCCCCAGCATTTT.

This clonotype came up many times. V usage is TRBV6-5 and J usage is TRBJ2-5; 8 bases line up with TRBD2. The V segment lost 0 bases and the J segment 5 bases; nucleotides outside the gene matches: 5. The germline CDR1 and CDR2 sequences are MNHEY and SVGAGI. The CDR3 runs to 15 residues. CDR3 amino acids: CASSYSSSGYETQYF. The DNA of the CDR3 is TGTGCCAGCAGTTACTCGTCTAGCGGGTATGAGACCCAGTACTTC.

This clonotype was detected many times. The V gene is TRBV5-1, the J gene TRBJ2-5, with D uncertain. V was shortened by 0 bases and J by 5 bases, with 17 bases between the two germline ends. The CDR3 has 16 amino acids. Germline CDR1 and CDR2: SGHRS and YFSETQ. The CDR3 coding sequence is TGCGCCAGCAGCTTGGTATTTAAACCTTCGATGGAGACCCAGTACTTC. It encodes CASSLVFKPSMETQYF.

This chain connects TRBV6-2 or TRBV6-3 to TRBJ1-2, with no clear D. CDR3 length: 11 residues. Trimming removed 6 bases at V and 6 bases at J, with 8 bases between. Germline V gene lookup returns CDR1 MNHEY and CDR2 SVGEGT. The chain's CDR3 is CASRTYDGYTF. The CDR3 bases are TGTGCCAGCAGGACATACGATGGCTACACCTTC.

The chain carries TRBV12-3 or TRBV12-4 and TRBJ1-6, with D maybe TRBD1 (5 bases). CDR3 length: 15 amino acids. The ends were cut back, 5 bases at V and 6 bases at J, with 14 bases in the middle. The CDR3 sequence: CASSETGAANSPLHF. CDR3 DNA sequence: TGTGCCAGCAGTGAAACCGGGGCCGCTAATTCACCCCTCCACTTT.

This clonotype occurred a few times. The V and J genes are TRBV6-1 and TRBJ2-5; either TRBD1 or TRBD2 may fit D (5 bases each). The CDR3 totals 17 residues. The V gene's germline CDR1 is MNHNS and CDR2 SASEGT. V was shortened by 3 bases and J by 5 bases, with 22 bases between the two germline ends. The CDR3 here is CASSDPQGQGTGETQYF. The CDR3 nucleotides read TGTGCCAGCAGTGACCCCCAGGGCCAGGGCACGGGGGAGACCCAGTACTTC.

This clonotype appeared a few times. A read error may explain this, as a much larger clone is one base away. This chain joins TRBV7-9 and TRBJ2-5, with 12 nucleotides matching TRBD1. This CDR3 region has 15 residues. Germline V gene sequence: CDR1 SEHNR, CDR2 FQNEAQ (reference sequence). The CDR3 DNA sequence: TGTGCCAGCAGCTACGGGACAGGGGGCCACGGGACCAAGTACTTC. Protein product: CASSYGTGGHGTKYF.

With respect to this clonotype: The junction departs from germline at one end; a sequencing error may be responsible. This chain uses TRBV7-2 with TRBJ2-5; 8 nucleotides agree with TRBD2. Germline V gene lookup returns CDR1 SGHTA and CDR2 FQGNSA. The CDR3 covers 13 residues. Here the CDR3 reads CASSLANERERHF. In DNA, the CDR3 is TGTGCCAGCAGCTTAGCTAATGAGCGGGAGAGACACTTC.

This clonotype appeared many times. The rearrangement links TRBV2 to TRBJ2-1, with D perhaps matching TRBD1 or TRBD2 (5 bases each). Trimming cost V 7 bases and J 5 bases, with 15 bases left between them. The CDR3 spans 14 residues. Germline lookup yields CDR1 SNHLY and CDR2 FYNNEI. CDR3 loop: CASIRGVGDNEQFF. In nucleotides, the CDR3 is TGTGCCAGCATTCGAGGGGTCGGGGACAATGAGCAGTTCTTC.

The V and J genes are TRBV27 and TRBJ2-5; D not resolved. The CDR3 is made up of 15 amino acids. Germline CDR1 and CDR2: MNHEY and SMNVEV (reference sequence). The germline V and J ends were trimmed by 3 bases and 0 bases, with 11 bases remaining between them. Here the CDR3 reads CASSLLTEYQETQYF. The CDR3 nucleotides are TGTGCCAGCAGTTTGTTGACGGAGTACCAAGAGACCCAGTACTTC.

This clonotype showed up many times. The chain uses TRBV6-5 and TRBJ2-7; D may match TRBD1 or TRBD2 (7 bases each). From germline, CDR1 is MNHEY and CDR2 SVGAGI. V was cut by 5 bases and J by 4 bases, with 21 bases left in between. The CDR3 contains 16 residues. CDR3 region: CASSLEGGGKGYEQYF. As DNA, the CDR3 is TGTGCCAGCAGTCTCGAGGGAGGGGGCAAGGGGTACGAGCAGTACTTC.

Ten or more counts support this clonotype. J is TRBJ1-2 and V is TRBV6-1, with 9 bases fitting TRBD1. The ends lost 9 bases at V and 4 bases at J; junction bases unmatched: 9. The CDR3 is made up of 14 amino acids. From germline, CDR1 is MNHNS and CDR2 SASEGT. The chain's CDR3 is CASQTGGEFYGYTF. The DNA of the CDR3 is TGTGCCAGTCAAACAGGGGGCGAATTCTATGGCTACACCTTC.

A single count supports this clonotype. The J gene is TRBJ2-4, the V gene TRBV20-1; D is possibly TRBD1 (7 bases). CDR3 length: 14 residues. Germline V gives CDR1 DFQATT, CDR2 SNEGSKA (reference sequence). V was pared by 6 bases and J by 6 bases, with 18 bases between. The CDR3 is CSAGRTGGGNIQYF. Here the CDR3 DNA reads TGCAGTGCGGGGAGGACAGGAGGCGGAAACATTCAGTACTTC.

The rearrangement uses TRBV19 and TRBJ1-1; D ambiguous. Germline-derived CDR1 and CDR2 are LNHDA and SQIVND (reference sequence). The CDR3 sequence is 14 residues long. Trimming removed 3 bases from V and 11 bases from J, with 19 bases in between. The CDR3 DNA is TGTGCCAGTAGTATCGGTCCCGCGGTAAGCACGGCTTTCTTT. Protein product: CASSIGPAVSTAFF.

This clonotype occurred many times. CDR3 DNA: TGTGCCAGCAGGGGACTTTCGGAGACCCAGTACTTC. Protein product: CASRGLSETQYF. The chain joins TRBV7-9 to TRBJ2-5, with a tentative D call TRBD2 (6 bases). Germline-derived CDR1 and CDR2 are SEHNR and FQNEAQ (reference sequence). The V gene lost 6 bases and the J gene lost 5 bases, with 10 bases spanning the gap. This CDR3 region has 12 residues.

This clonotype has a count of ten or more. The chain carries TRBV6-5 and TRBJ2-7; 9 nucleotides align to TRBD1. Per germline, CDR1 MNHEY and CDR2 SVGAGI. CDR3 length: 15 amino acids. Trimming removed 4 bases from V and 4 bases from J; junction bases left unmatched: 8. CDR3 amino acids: CASSFSRDREYEQYF. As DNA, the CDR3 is TGTGCCAGCAGTTTCTCCCGGGACAGGGAATACGAGCAGTACTTC.

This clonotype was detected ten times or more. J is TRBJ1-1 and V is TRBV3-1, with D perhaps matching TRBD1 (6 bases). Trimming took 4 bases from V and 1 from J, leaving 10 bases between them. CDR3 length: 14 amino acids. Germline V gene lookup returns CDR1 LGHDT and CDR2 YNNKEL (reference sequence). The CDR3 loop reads CASSPGGANTEAFF. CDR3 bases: TGTGCCAGCAGCCCGGGGGGGGCGAACACTGAAGCTTTCTTT.

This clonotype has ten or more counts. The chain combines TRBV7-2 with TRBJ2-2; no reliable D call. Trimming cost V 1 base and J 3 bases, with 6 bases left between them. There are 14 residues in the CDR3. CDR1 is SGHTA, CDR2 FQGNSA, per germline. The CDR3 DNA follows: TGTGCCAGCAGCTTAGTCGGATACACCGGGGAGCTGTTTTTT. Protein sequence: CASSLVGYTGELFF.

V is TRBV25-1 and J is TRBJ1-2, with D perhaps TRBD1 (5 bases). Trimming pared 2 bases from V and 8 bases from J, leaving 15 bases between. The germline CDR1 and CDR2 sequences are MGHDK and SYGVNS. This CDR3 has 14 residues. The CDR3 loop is CASSEKGSLKGYTF. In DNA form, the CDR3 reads TGTGCCAGCAGTGAAAAGGGGAGCCTTAAAGGCTACACCTTC.